A single sample is the source of the 32 T cell receptor beta chains below, sequenced in a study of glioma-infiltrating T cells. Amplification of TCR alpha and beta CDR3 regions from RNA used iRepertoire nested multiplex PCR. TCRdb reprocessed the multiplex PCR reads with MiXCR, giving one entry per CDR3 protein. Counted here are some 120,000 distinct CDR3 sequences, less than 30% occurring once; the ten biggest clones make up 13% to 15%. Sequenced input: glioma tissue, nonneoplastic brain tissue, or PBMCs (not recorded which). The receptor set was obtained from a human donor with low-grade glioma or glioblastoma, undergoing nonglioma brain surgery, or in good health (not recorded which).

As for this clonotype: Given a much more abundant clone one base away, this may be a read error. The chain carries TRBV2 and TRBJ2-1; no reliable D call. CDR1 and CDR2 from the germline V gene are SNHLY and FYNNEI. This CDR3 is built from 10 residues. The CDR3 bases are TGTGCCAGCAGGTACAATGGGCAGTTCTTC. Translated: CASRYNGQFF.

This clonotype was seen ten or more times. The chain recombines TRBV18 with TRBJ1-2, with D possibly matching TRBD1 (5 bases). Trimming took 6 bases from V and 8 from J, leaving 16 bases between them. Germline V gives CDR1 KGHSH, CDR2 LQKENI. CDR3 size: 13 residues. The chain's CDR3 is CASSPDQRDGYTF. In nucleotides, the CDR3 is TGTGCCAGCTCCCCTGACCAACGGGACGGCTACACCTTC.

The rearrangement links TRBV12-3 or TRBV12-4 to TRBJ1-1, with D possibly matching TRBD1 (6 bases). The CDR3 consists of 12 residues. V was cut by 5 bases and J by 11 bases, with 15 bases left in between. The CDR3 spells CASSKDSLQAFF. The CDR3 DNA reads as TGTGCCAGCAGTAAGGACAGCCTGCAGGCTTTCTTT.

The V call is TRBV6-2 or TRBV6-3, the J call TRBJ2-4; D might be TRBD2 (6 bases). CDR3 length: 14 residues. V lost 9 bases to trimming and J lost 5 bases, with 17 bases between them. Germline V gene data show CDR1 as MNHEY and CDR2 as SVGEGT. Here the CDR3 DNA reads TGTGCCAGAGGAGGGGACGCGAACCAAAACATTCAGTACTTC. Translation: CARGGDANQNIQYF.

Ten or more counts support this clonotype. The V gene is TRBV19, the J gene TRBJ1-1; D remains unclear. Trimming removed 5 bases at V and 1 base at J, with 8 bases between. Germline V gene lookup returns CDR1 LNHDA and CDR2 SQIVND (reference sequence). CDR3 size: 13 residues. The DNA for the CDR3 is TGTGCCAGTAGTGCCCGCGGGAACACTGAAGCTTTCTTT. Translation: CASSARGNTEAFF.

This clonotype was seen a handful of times. The chain links TRBV10-3 to TRBJ1-2; D is perhaps TRBD1 (5 bases). V was shortened by 2 bases and J by 7 bases, with 14 bases between the two germline ends. The germline V gene encodes CDR1 ENHRY and CDR2 SYGVKD. The CDR3 extends over 14 amino acids. CDR3 in DNA: TGTGCCATCAGTGAGCCGGCAGGGTATAGTGGCTACACCTTC. Translation gives CAISEPAGYSGYTF.

This chain connects TRBV4-1 to TRBJ2-2; a possible D gene is TRBD2 (6 bases). Germline V gene lookup returns CDR1 MGHRA and CDR2 YSYEKL. The V gene lost 1 base and the J gene lost 1 base, with 13 bases spanning the gap. CDR3 length: 17 residues. CDR3 region: CASSQVGIAENTGELFF. The CDR3 DNA is TGCGCCAGCAGCCAAGTAGGAATAGCGGAGAACACCGGGGAGCTGTTTTTT.

This clonotype was picked up many times. The V call is TRBV14, the J call TRBJ2-7; 8 bases line up with TRBD2. The V segment lost 1 base and the J segment 4 bases; nucleotides outside the gene matches: 6. Germline CDR1 and CDR2: SGHDN and FVKESK. The CDR3 spans 15 residues. Written as DNA, the CDR3 is TGTGCCAGCAGCCAAGTGGGACTAGGTGGATACGAGCAGTACTTC. It is translated as CASSQVGLGGYEQYF.

In its sample, this clonotype was seen many times. The J gene is TRBJ2-5, the V gene TRBV7-2, with 7 bases fitting TRBD2. V lost 8 bases to trimming and J lost 4 bases; unmatched junction nucleotides: 10. The CDR3 sequence is 14 residues long. Per the germline V gene, CDR1 is SGHTA and CDR2 is FQGNSA. This chain's CDR3 is CASQGGSPGETQYF. CDR3 bases: TGTGCCAGCCAAGGCGGGAGCCCCGGAGAGACCCAGTACTTC.

A remark on this clonotype: Mismatch with germline at one junction end may stem from a read error. This rearrangement joins TRBV20-1 to TRBJ1-2; no clear D. This CDR3 has 12 amino acids. Germline CDR1 is DFQATT and CDR2 is SNEGSKA (reference sequence). The CDR3 reads CGATTTAYGYTF. CDR3 sequence (DNA): TGCGGTGCTACCACGACGGCCTATGGCTACACCTTC.

The chain is built from TRBV6-5 and TRBJ2-1, with D possibly TRBD2 on 6 matching bases. This CDR3 has 13 residues. Germline values: CDR1 MNHEY, CDR2 SVGAGI. V gave up 6 bases and J gave up 14 bases, with 20 bases separating them. CDR3 bases: TGTGCCAGCAGGAAGGGACTCTACAATAAGAAGTTCTTC. Residues: CASRKGLYNKKFF.

This clonotype turned up a few times. J is TRBJ1-1 and V is TRBV29-1; no clear D. Germline CDR1 is SQVTM and CDR2 is ANQGSEA. CDR3 length equals 14 residues. V was pared by 6 bases and J by 1 base, with 15 bases between. CDR3 residues: CSVMTGRQNTEAFF. CDR3 DNA sequence: TGCAGCGTCATGACCGGGCGCCAGAACACTGAAGCTTTCTTT.

This clonotype was detected many times. This sequence joins TRBV2 and TRBJ1-2; D is unclear. The V end lost 4 bases, the J end lost 3 bases, and 9 bases lay between the germline ends. CDR3 size: 13 residues. CDR1 is SNHLY and CDR2 is FYNNEI in the germline V gene. CDR3 DNA: TGTGCCAGCAGTGTACTTCAGTACTATGGCTACACCTTC. This gives the protein CASSVLQYYGYTF.

As regards this clonotype: Possible read error: a much larger clone is one base away. The gene calls are TRBV28 and TRBJ1-3; no definite D call. The CDR3 totals 12 residues. Looked up from germline, CDR1 is MDHEN and CDR2 is SYDVKM. CDR3 nucleotide sequence: TGTGCCAGCAGTTTACTAGGAAACACCACATATTTT. Encoded protein: CASSLLGNTTYF. Full variable domain (remainder filled in from reference TRBV28 and TRBJ1-3): DVKVTQSSRYLVKRTGEKVFLECVQDMDHENMFWYRQDPGLGLRLIYFSYDVKMKEKGDIPEGYSVSREKKERFSLILESASTNQTSMYLCASSLLGNTTYFGEGSWLTVV.

This clonotype was detected ten times or more. This chain joins TRBV7-2 and TRBJ1-2, with D tentatively TRBD1 (6 bases). From germline, CDR1 is SGHTA and CDR2 FQGNSA. Trimming cost V 4 bases and J 4 bases, with 16 bases left between them. This CDR3 spans 15 amino acids. The CDR3: CASSSRTAYAYGYTF. The CDR3 DNA reads TGTGCCAGCAGCTCCCGGACAGCGTACGCCTATGGCTACACCTTC.

This clonotype was recorded at least ten times. Here the CDR3 reads CASSEGAWDTGELFF. Written as DNA, the CDR3 is TGTGCCAGCAGTGAGGGGGCTTGGGACACCGGGGAGCTGTTTTTT. This chain joins TRBV12-3 or TRBV12-4 and TRBJ2-2; TRBD1 agrees at 7 bases. V lost 5 bases to trimming and J lost 3 bases; unmatched junction nucleotides: 6. This CDR3 comprises 15 residues.

This clonotype was counted ten times or more. The rearrangement links TRBV20-1 to TRBJ2-7; tentative D call: TRBD2 (6 bases). Trimming took off 2 bases at V and 4 bases at J, with 15 bases between the two ends. CDR1 and CDR2 from the germline V gene are DFQATT and SNEGSKA (reference sequence). The CDR3 covers 14 residues. The CDR3 DNA follows: TGCAGTGCTAGACGCCCGGGACTTTCATACGAGCAGTACTTC. This encodes CSARRPGLSYEQYF.

This clonotype was detected ten times or more. The chain is built from TRBV7-2 and TRBJ1-5; tentative D call: TRBD1 (5 bases). Germline lookup yields CDR1 SGHTA and CDR2 FQGNSA. The CDR3 is 15 residues long. Trimming removed 1 base at V and 11 bases at J, with 18 bases between. The CDR3 region has the DNA TGTGCCAGCAGCTTAGTTCAGGGTCAGGGCGGGGCCCAGCATTTT. As protein: CASSLVQGQGGAQHF.

In its sample, this clonotype was seen many times. The V call is TRBV10-3, the J call TRBJ2-7, with D unclear. Germline V gene sequence: CDR1 ENHRY, CDR2 SYGVKD. The germline V and J ends were trimmed by 6 bases and 5 bases, with 14 bases remaining between them. This CDR3 is 13 amino acids long. CDR3: CAIREQSLHEQYF. Written as DNA, the CDR3 is TGTGCCATCAGGGAACAGAGCCTACACGAGCAGTACTTC.

This clonotype has at least ten counts. V usage is TRBV7-8 and J usage is TRBJ2-1; maybe TRBD2 (6 bases). V shed 5 bases and J shed 2 bases, with 19 bases lying between them. This CDR3 is built from 17 residues. In germline, CDR1 is SGHVS, CDR2 FQNEAQ. Here the CDR3 DNA reads TGTGCCAGCAGCCTATCCTCTAGCGCTTTAGCCTACAATGAGCAGTTCTTC. It is translated as CASSLSSSALAYNEQFF.

This clonotype was counted a few times. This clone may be a read error of a much larger clone one base away. V is TRBV7-2 and J is TRBJ2-1; 9 nucleotides agree with TRBD2. With 4 bases clipped from V and 8 bases from J, the junction kept 12 bases outside the gene matches. Germline V CDR1 and CDR2: SGHTA, FQGNSA. CDR3 size: 16 residues. The CDR3 nucleotides are TGTGCCAGCAGCTCAGTAGGTAGCGGGAGCCCCGATGAGCAGTTCTTC. Residues: CASSSVGSGSPDEQFF.

As to this clonotype: A much larger clone differs from this one at a single base, so this may be a read error. V gene TRBV29-1 combines with J gene TRBJ1-1, with no clear D. The CDR3 extends over 12 amino acids. Germline V gene data show CDR1 as SQVTM and CDR2 as ANQGSEA. CDR3 in amino acids: CSVGREGTEDFF. Here the CDR3 DNA reads TGCAGCGTAGGGAGGGAGGGCACTGAAGATTTCTTT.

Details on this clonotype: Mismatch with germline at one junction end may stem from a read error. The chain uses TRBV7-2 and TRBJ2-3, with 14 bases matching TRBD2. The germline gives CDR1 SGHTA, CDR2 FQGNSA. The CDR3 is 17 amino acids. Here the CDR3 DNA reads TGTGCCAGTAGCTTCGGGACTAGCGGGAGAGCGGGTTATACGCAGTATTTT. Its translation: CASSFGTSGRAGYTQYF.

This clonotype was observed many times. The chain carries TRBV14 and TRBJ2-1; D gene uncertain. The V gene lost 3 bases and the J gene lost 6 bases, with 9 bases spanning the gap. Per germline, CDR1 SGHDN and CDR2 FVKESK. CDR3 length equals 13 residues. This CDR3 is CASSQFVRNEQFF. The CDR3 DNA reads TGTGCCAGCAGCCAGTTCGTACGCAATGAGCAGTTCTTC.

At least ten counts were recorded for this clonotype. This sequence joins TRBV20-1 and TRBJ2-7; TRBD1 aligns across 7 bases. Unmatched junction bases numbered 13, after V lost 6 bases and J lost 5 bases. The CDR3 has 14 amino acids. Looked up from germline, CDR1 is DFQATT and CDR2 is SNEGSKA (reference sequence). For the CDR3, the DNA is TGCAGTGCCATGGACAGGCCAGAGTTAGACGAGCAGTACTTC. Translated: CSAMDRPELDEQYF.

This clonotype came up many times. The chain couples TRBV27 to TRBJ2-7; no reliable D call. Germline V gene sequence: CDR1 MNHEY, CDR2 SMNVEV (reference sequence). V gave up 8 bases and J gave up 6 bases, with 20 bases separating them. The CDR3 has 14 amino acids. The DNA for the CDR3 is TGTGCCAGCCGTATATTATTGGATTCTGTCGAGCAGTACTTC. Amino acids: CASRILLDSVEQYF.

This clonotype was observed many times. The junction departs from the called germline gene at one end, perhaps through a read error. This rearrangement joins TRBV11-2 to TRBJ1-3; TRBD1 aligns across 8 bases. This CDR3 is built from 16 residues. CDR1 is SGHAT, CDR2 FQNNGV, per germline. The CDR3 reads CASSIDRGHAGNTIYF. The CDR3 DNA is TGTGCCAGCAGCATAGACAGGGGACACGCTGGAAACACCATATATTTT.

Concerning this clonotype: A much larger clone sits a single nucleotide away, making a read error possible. No conserved phenylalanine or tryptophan is present at the end of the CDR3, so a read error is the likely explanation. The chain has TRBV19 and TRBJ2-1; 11 bases fit TRBD1. With 5 bases clipped from V and 1 base from J, the junction kept 7 bases outside the gene matches. CDR3 length equals 17 residues. CDR1 is LNHDA and CDR2 is SQIVND in the germline V gene (reference sequence). The CDR3 DNA is TGTGCCAGTAGTCCCGGGACAGGGGGTTTATCCTACAATGAGCAGTTCATC. Translated, it gives CASSPGTGGLSYNEQFI.

About this clonotype itself: A much larger clone differs from this one at a single base, so this may be a read error. This chain connects TRBV11-2 to TRBJ2-1; 8 bases are a match to TRBD2. Germline V gives CDR1 SGHAT, CDR2 FQNNGV. This CDR3 is built from 15 residues. This CDR3 reads CASTPRTSSYNGQFF. CDR3 nucleotides: TGTGCCAGCACCCCGCGGACTAGCTCCTACAATGGGCAGTTCTTC.

This clonotype was detected ten times or more. This chain connects TRBV7-8 to TRBJ2-3; tentatively, D is TRBD1 (6 bases). Per the germline V gene, CDR1 is SGHVS and CDR2 is FQNEAQ. The CDR3 runs to 14 residues. The V end lost 3 bases, the J end lost 5 bases, and 12 bases lay between the germline ends. The CDR3 bases are TGTGCCAGCAGCTTGTGGGGACATGGAGATACGCAGTATTTT. It is translated as CASSLWGHGDTQYF.

This clonotype was counted many times. This chain connects TRBV12-3 or TRBV12-4 to TRBJ2-2; the D is unclear. The CDR3 is 12 residues long. V lost 8 bases, J lost 8 bases, and 12 bases lay in between. CDR3 in amino acids: CASLQLWGELFF. In nucleotides, the CDR3 is TGTGCCAGCTTACAGCTTTGGGGGGAGCTGTTTTTT.

There are many counts of this clonotype. This chain uses TRBV4-1 with TRBJ2-3; 9 nucleotides align to TRBD2. With 0 bases clipped from V and 5 bases from J, the junction kept 3 bases outside the gene matches. The CDR3 spans 15 residues. The germline CDR1 and CDR2 sequences are MGHRA and YSYEKL. The CDR3: CASSQETAGGDTQYF. CDR3 bases: TGCGCCAGCAGCCAAGAGACAGCGGGAGGAGATACGCAGTATTTT.